The T cell receptor (beta chain) under discussion was sequenced for a study of control samples from healthy donors and cancer patients. Germline loops: CDR1 LNHDA, CDR2 SQIVND (reference sequence). The CDR3 sequence is 15 residues long. After removal of 3 bases from V and 4 bases from J, the junction contained 7 bases not matched to a gene. Sequencing was performed with immunoSEQ multiplex PCR; in TCRdb, only in-frame clones are kept and a portion is missing. The sample carries about 150,000 clones, around 88% recorded once. Sample: blood. The sequence derives from a man in his late teens or twenties in good health. The chain couples TRBV19 to TRBJ2-7; 9 bases match TRBD2. CDR3 nucleotide sequence: TGTGCCAGTAGTATTGTAGGGACTAGCAGTTACGAGCAGTACTTC. As protein: CASSIVGTSSYEQYF.